This TCR beta chain emerged from a study of blood T cells in healthy people across ages. This clonotype was seen only once. Germline V gene sequence: CDR1 SEHNR, CDR2 FQNEAQ (reference sequence). This CDR3 region has 14 residues. V dropped 1 base and J dropped 3 bases, with 10 bases sitting between them. A second PCR, run for roughly 6 to 11 cycles, used a sample-barcoded 5' primer plus a J-beta primer mix. MiXCR, applied by TCRdb to the 5' RACE reads, yields one record per CDR3 protein. The sample consists of about 1.8 million distinct CDR3 sequences, around 48% of them appearing once. This receptor was obtained from a middle-aged woman in good health. Source material: blood. The chain carries TRBV7-9 and TRBJ2-7; the D gene is possibly TRBD2 (6 bases). CDR3 loop: CASSLVAAVYEQYF. DNA of the CDR3: TGTGCCAGCAGCTTAGTAGCGGCAGTCTACGAGCAGTACTTC.